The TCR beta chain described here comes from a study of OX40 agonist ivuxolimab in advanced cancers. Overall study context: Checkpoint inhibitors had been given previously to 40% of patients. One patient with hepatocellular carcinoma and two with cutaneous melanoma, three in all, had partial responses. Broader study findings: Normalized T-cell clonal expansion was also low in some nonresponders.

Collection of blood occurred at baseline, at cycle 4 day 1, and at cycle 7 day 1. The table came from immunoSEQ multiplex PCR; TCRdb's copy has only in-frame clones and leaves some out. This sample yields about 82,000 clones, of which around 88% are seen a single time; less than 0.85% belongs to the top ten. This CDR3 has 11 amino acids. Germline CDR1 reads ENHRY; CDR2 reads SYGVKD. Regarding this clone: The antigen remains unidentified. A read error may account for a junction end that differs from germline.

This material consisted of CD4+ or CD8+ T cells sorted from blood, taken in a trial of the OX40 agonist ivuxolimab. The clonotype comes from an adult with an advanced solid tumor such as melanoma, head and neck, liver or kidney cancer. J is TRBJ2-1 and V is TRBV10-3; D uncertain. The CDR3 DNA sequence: TGTGCCATCAGTGAATCGGCTAGTCTGGTCTTC. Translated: CAISESASLVF.